A selection of T cell receptor beta chains follows, all from one sample in a study of Graves' ophthalmopathy and Graves' hyperthyroidism. TCRdb analysed the multiplex PCR reads with MiXCR anew, one entry per CDR3 protein. The sample shows about 220,000 distinct CDR3 sequences, about 22% of them seen only once. The specimen was peripheral blood. Every receptor here comes from a woman aged 45 to 65 with Graves' ophthalmopathy. The CDR3 runs from the conserved cysteine through the conserved F or W.

V,CDR3
TRBV7-9,CASSLGWDYGYTF
TRBV28,CASSARGPRNTGELFF
TRBV7-8,CASSFRGNQGTEAFF
TRBV20-1,CSARLGREQYF
TRBV12-3/TRBV12-4,CASSLKGPYEQYF
TRBV12-3/TRBV12-4,CASSLSTGEGYGYTF
TRBV2,CASQLTLWAGTGELFF
TRBV12-5,CASGLVGPAGNTEAFF
TRBV4-1,CASSSRDRDNQPQHF
TRBV2,CASRSMGLAGVYEQYF
TRBV6-1,CASSRDNYEETQYF
TRBV20-1,CSAPLTGGYEQYF
TRBV6-5,CASSYRRGNTEAFF
TRBV6-5,CASSRDREDYEQYF
TRBV10-3,CAIRGDGNSNQPQHF
TRBV19,CASSKWTDSNQPQHF
TRBV6-5,CASSYSVGRERYEQYF
TRBV28,CASSLYLPGTTNYGYTF
TRBV6-1,CASGGRANYGYTF
TRBV6-1,CASSEGHTLAKNIQYF
TRBV7-2,CASSFPGGWDTQYF
TRBV27,CASSLRGGQRQPQHF
TRBV5-1,CASSRAADPRETQYF
TRBV12-3/TRBV12-4,CASTVGFNYGYIF
TRBV12-3/TRBV12-4,CASRQGSGEQFF
TRBV6-1,CASSVEPVAGELFF
TRBV12-3/TRBV12-4,CASTRTGTLSQYF
TRBV10-2,CASSESAGGGYTF
TRBV18,CASSPSGRADTQYF
TRBV6-1,CASSPMTGGRNTIYF
TRBV30,CAWSTTSGRALPDAETQYF
TRBV29-1,CSVWDPAGNEQFF
TRBV7-2,CASSLEMAYEQYF